The 28 T cell receptor beta chains presented below share a single source sample, sequenced in a study of OX40 agonist ivuxolimab in advanced cancers. Measured with immunoSEQ multiplex PCR; TCRdb has only the in-frame clones, and not every one. The table has 25,000 to 35,000 clones, more than 65% seen once. Here the sequenced sample was CD4+ or CD8+ T cells sorted from blood, taken in a trial of the OX40 agonist ivuxolimab. Receptors were obtained from an adult with an advanced solid tumor such as melanoma, head and neck, liver or kidney cancer.

The chain links TRBV7-6 to TRBJ1-1; 9 bases map to TRBD1. The germline CDR1 and CDR2 sequences are SGHVS and FNYEAQ. This CDR3 is built from 21 residues. V lost 5 bases to trimming and J lost 0 bases; unmatched junction nucleotides: 22. The CDR3 region has the DNA TGTGCCAGCAGCAACGAGCCCCCCGCCGATGGACAGGGGATAATGAACACTGAAGCTTTCTTT. Residues: CASSNEPPADGQGIMNTEAFF.

This clone showed up just once. This chain links TRBV5-4 with TRBJ2-2, with D maybe TRBD1 (6 bases). The germline V gene has CDR1 SGHNT and CDR2 YYREEE (reference sequence). The CDR3 has 15 residues. V was cut by 6 bases and J by 0 bases, with 12 bases left in between. The CDR3 is CASNLQGTNTGELFF. The CDR3 nucleotides read TGTGCCAGCAACCTACAGGGTACGAACACCGGGGAGCTGTTTTTT.

The rearrangement uses TRBV28 and TRBJ1-2; 7 bases fit TRBD1. The CDR3 is 14 residues long. The V segment lost 4 bases and the J segment 4 bases; nucleotides outside the gene matches: 6. Germline V gene lookup returns CDR1 MDHEN and CDR2 SYDVKM. In DNA, the CDR3 is TGTGCCAGCAGTTCAGCAGGGGGAATCTATGGCTACACCTTC. This codes for CASSSAGGIYGYTF.

The chain is built from TRBV7-9 and TRBJ1-4; no clear D. The CDR3 has 14 residues. In germline, CDR1 is SEHNR, CDR2 FQNEAQ (reference sequence). V lost 4 bases, J lost 7 bases, and 13 bases lay in between. The CDR3 DNA reads as TGTGCCAGCAGCTCCCAACGGACCTTTGAAAAACTGTTTTTT. Encoded protein: CASSSQRTFEKLFF.

The J gene is TRBJ2-1, the V gene TRBV5-6; D unresolved. This CDR3 comprises 13 residues. Trimming left V 0 bases short and J 5 bases short, with 6 bases between. Germline V gene lookup returns CDR1 SGHDT and CDR2 YYEEEE. DNA of the CDR3: TGTGCCAGCAGCTTGGGGCGGAACAATGAGCAGTTCTTC. Translation: CASSLGRNNEQFF. The full variable domain, in which reference TRBV5-6 and TRBJ2-1 provide the parts outside the CDR3, is DAGVTQSPTHLIKTRGQQVTLRCSPKSGHDTVSWYQQALGQGPQFIFQYYEEEERQRGNFPDRFSGHQFPNYSSELNVNALLLGDSALYLCASSLGRNNEQFFGPGTRLTVL.

The chain uses TRBV7-2 and TRBJ1-6; D is unresolved. The CDR3 sequence is 13 residues long. The germline CDR1 and CDR2 sequences are SGHTA and FQGNSA. Trimming took 4 bases from V and 7 from J, leaving 8 bases between them. CDR3 region: CASSSEANSPLHF. CDR3 sequence (DNA): TGTGCCAGCAGCTCAGAGGCGAATTCACCCCTCCACTTT.

The gene calls are TRBV6-5 and TRBJ2-7; D remains ambiguous. Trimming took off 4 bases at V and 4 bases at J, with 8 bases between the two ends. Germline V lookup: CDR1 MNHEY, CDR2 SVGAGI. The CDR3 runs 12 residues. The CDR3 nucleotides read TGTGCCAGCAGTTTAGGTGGTTACGAGCAGTACTTC. This sequence encodes CASSLGGYEQYF.

This chain connects TRBV6-5 to TRBJ1-2; 8 bases align to TRBD1. Per germline, CDR1 MNHEY and CDR2 SVGAGI. The V gene end was trimmed by 6 bases and the J gene end by 7 bases; junction bases not matched to a gene: 7. The CDR3 consists of 13 residues. The CDR3 DNA reads TGTGCCAGCAGCCCGACAGGGGTCCGTGGCTACACCTTC. Translation gives CASSPTGVRGYTF.

The chain carries TRBV9 and TRBJ2-2; D uncertain. Deletions cut 3 bases from V and 6 bases from J, with 9 bases between. CDR1 SGDLS and CDR2 YYNGEE come from the germline V gene. There are 13 residues in the CDR3. CDR3 in DNA: TGTGCCAGCAGCGCTAGGGCGGCCGGGGAGCTGTTTTTT. Its translation: CASSARAAGELFF.

The rearrangement links TRBV5-1 to TRBJ2-5; D may be TRBD1 (5 bases). Trimming took off 7 bases at V and 2 bases at J, with 9 bases between the two ends. Germline CDR1 reads SGHRS; CDR2 reads YFSETQ. The CDR3 runs 12 residues. This CDR3 reads CASSRTQETQYF. CDR3 nucleotides: TGCGCCAGCTCCCGGACACAAGAGACCCAGTACTTC.

J is TRBJ1-2 and V is TRBV7-6; TRBD1 matches at 8 bases. After removal of 5 bases from V and 4 bases from J, the junction contained 3 bases not matched to a gene. CDR1 and CDR2 from the germline V gene are SGHVS and FNYEAQ. The CDR3 contains 13 residues. The chain's CDR3 is CASSDRGLYGYTF. CDR3 sequence (DNA): TGTGCCAGCAGCGACAGGGGCCTCTATGGCTACACCTTC.

The chain joins TRBV11-3 to TRBJ2-3; 10 nucleotides align to TRBD2. Losses at the gene ends were 1 base for V and 8 bases for J; bases not matched to a gene: 9. Germline CDR1 reads SGHNT; CDR2 reads YENEEA. CDR3 length: 16 amino acids. The DNA for the CDR3 is TGTGCCAGCAGCTTAGCTTCCAGCGGGGGGGCCACTACGCAGTATTTT. Translation gives CASSLASSGGATTQYF.

The chain carries TRBV7-8 and TRBJ2-3; the match to TRBD2 covers 10 bases. V lost 4 bases, J lost 2 bases, and 12 bases stayed unmatched. The CDR3 consists of 18 residues. CDR1 is SGHVS, CDR2 FQNEAQ, per germline. CDR3 sequence (DNA): TGTGCCAGCAGCTCCCCCCCATCTAGCGGGGGTTTCACAGATACGCAGTATTTT. It specifies CASSSPPSSGGFTDTQYF.

The rearrangement joins TRBV6-5 to TRBJ2-1; the match to TRBD2 covers 9 bases. The trim removed 8 bases at V and 13 bases at J, leaving 6 bases unmatched. Germline V lookup: CDR1 MNHEY, CDR2 SVGAGI. The CDR3 consists of 11 residues. The CDR3 nucleotides are TGTGCCAGCGGGGAGCGGGGGGCTCAGTTCTTC. It encodes CASGERGAQFF.

The chain is built from TRBV6-1 and TRBJ1-5; no firm D call. The CDR3 consists of 14 residues. Trimming left V 7 bases short and J 2 bases short, with 12 bases between. Germline CDR1 and CDR2: MNHNS and SASEGT. The CDR3 loop is CASTREFRNQPQHF. In DNA, the CDR3 is TGTGCCAGCACGCGGGAATTCCGCAATCAGCCCCAGCATTTT.

J is TRBJ2-2 and V is TRBV2, with D maybe TRBD2 (6 bases). CDR3 length equals 15 residues. The germline V and J ends were trimmed by 2 bases and 1 base, with 8 bases remaining between them. CDR1 is SNHLY and CDR2 is FYNNEI in the germline V gene. CDR3 loop: CASSERGGNTGELFF. Here the CDR3 DNA reads TGTGCCAGCAGTGAAAGGGGAGGGAACACCGGGGAGCTGTTTTTT.

The rearrangement joins TRBV11-3 to TRBJ2-2, with D tentatively TRBD1 (5 bases). This CDR3 spans 17 amino acids. V lost 8 bases to trimming and J lost 4 bases, with 23 bases between them. The germline V gene has CDR1 SGHNT and CDR2 YENEEA. DNA for the CDR3: TGTGCCAGCGCCAAGGCAGGGCTACCTGTTTGCACCGGGGAGCTGTTTTTT. Its protein is CASAKAGLPVCTGELFF.

This chain links TRBV10-3 with TRBJ2-1, with D perhaps matching TRBD2 (7 bases). CDR1 and CDR2 (germline): ENHRY, SYGVKD. Trimming removed 2 bases at V and 6 bases at J, with 17 bases between. The CDR3 runs to 16 residues. Here the CDR3 DNA reads TGTGCCATCAGTGAGGTTGGCGGGGGCCCCAGCAATGAGCAGTTCTTC. Encoded protein: CAISEVGGGPSNEQFF.

V gene TRBV29-1 combines with J gene TRBJ2-7; D might be TRBD1 (7 bases). The CDR3 is 14 residues long. Per the germline V gene, CDR1 is SQVTM and CDR2 is ANQGSEA. Between the trimmed V and J ends, which lost 3 bases and 0 bases, there was a span of 12 bases. The CDR3 DNA sequence: TGCAGCGTTGAGGGGGGACAGAGCTCCTACGAGCAGTACTTC. It is translated as CSVEGGQSSYEQYF.

The CDR3 region is CASSLRFQGANTGELFF. As DNA, the CDR3 is TGTGCCAGCAGCTTAAGGTTTCAGGGTGCGAACACCGGGGAGCTGTTTTTT. The chain links TRBV11-2 to TRBJ2-2; D possibly corresponds to TRBD1 (5 bases). Germline-derived CDR1 and CDR2 are SGHAT and FQNNGV. The V end was cut by 2 bases, the J end by 0 bases, with 13 bases between. The length of the CDR3 is 17 residues.

This clone came up once. This chain links TRBV2 with TRBJ1-1; 9 positions match TRBD1. Germline V gene data show CDR1 as SNHLY and CDR2 as FYNNEI. The CDR3 runs to 13 residues. J gave up 6 bases and V 6 bases, and 5 bases lay outside the gene matches. The chain's CDR3 is CASSRGTGPEAFF. The CDR3 DNA follows: TGTGCCAGCAGCCGAGGGACAGGGCCTGAAGCTTTCTTT.

This chain connects TRBV7-9 to TRBJ1-2; 8 positions agree with TRBD1. Germline CDR1 is SEHNR and CDR2 is FQNEAQ (reference sequence). V lost 5 bases, J lost 1 base, and 6 bases stayed unmatched. The CDR3 totals 15 residues. DNA of the CDR3: TGTGCCAGCAGCGGGGGACAGGAGATTAACTATGGCTACACCTTC. Protein product: CASSGGQEINYGYTF.

This clone was seen once. This rearrangement joins TRBV4-2 to TRBJ2-1, with TRBD2 matching 12 bases. The V segment lost 0 bases and the J segment 4 bases; nucleotides outside the gene matches: 4. The CDR3 loop spans 17 amino acids. From germline, CDR1 is LGHNA and CDR2 YNFKEQ. The DNA for the CDR3 is TGTGCCAGCAGCCAAGAGGCTAGCGGGGGGGCTTACAATGAGCAGTTCTTC. This sequence encodes CASSQEASGGAYNEQFF.

The chain's CDR3 is CASSLRDSHEQYF. The DNA for the CDR3 is TGTGCCAGCAGTCTCCGGGACAGCCACGAGCAGTACTTC. This rearrangement joins TRBV6-5 to TRBJ2-7; the match to TRBD1 covers 7 bases. After removal of 5 bases from V and 5 bases from J, the junction contained 6 bases not matched to a gene. This CDR3 spans 13 amino acids. Per germline, CDR1 MNHEY and CDR2 SVGAGI.

This clone was seen a few times. V gene TRBV6-5 combines with J gene TRBJ2-2, with 8 bases matching TRBD2. Losses at the gene ends were 3 bases for V and 5 bases for J; bases not matched to a gene: 5. The germline gives CDR1 MNHEY, CDR2 SVGAGI. CDR3 length: 15 residues. CDR3 DNA: TGTGCCAGCAGTTATTTCGGGGGGGCAACCGGGGAGCTGTTTTTT. Translated, it gives CASSYFGGATGELFF.

The chain joins TRBV19 to TRBJ2-2; D unclear. The CDR3 contains 13 residues. In germline, CDR1 is LNHDA, CDR2 SQIVND (reference sequence). V lost 7 bases to trimming and J lost 6 bases, with 12 bases between them. The CDR3, as DNA: TGTGCCAGTACTCAAACCGAAGCCGGGGAGCTGTTTTTT. It translates to CASTQTEAGELFF.

The chain combines TRBV5-6 with TRBJ1-6, with D hard to call. With 1 base removed from V and 3 bases from J, the gap between germline ends came to 14 bases. The CDR3 has 17 amino acids. Per germline, CDR1 SGHDT and CDR2 YYEEEE. The CDR3 DNA reads TGTGCCAGCAGCTTGTTGGGAGGGCCTCTCTATAATTCACCCCTCCACTTT. Translation gives CASSLLGGPLYNSPLHF.

This chain joins TRBV7-9 and TRBJ2-7, with 7 bases identical to TRBD1. The CDR3 sequence is 13 residues long. The junction had 10 bases not matched to a gene; V was cut back by 5 bases and J by 9 bases. Germline V lookup: CDR1 SEHNR, CDR2 FQNEAQ (reference sequence). This CDR3 reads CASSPNAGGGQYF. The CDR3 region has the DNA TGTGCCAGCAGCCCGAACGCAGGGGGTGGGCAGTACTTC.